The 22 T cell receptor beta chains given below trace back to one sample, sequenced in a study of CD8+ T cells in alopecia areata. Sequencing used cDNA as its template, made by extracting RNA and reverse transcribing it. TCRdb's table, derived via immunoSEQ multiplex PCR, lists solely in-frame clones and lacks some. In the table there are some 200,000 clones, roughly three fifths of which are singletons. The sample comprised CD8+ T cells sorted from blood. The receptors come from a human donor in good health.

V is TRBV7-9 and J is TRBJ2-6; 7 bases match TRBD1. The CDR3 consists of 17 residues. Germline V lookup: CDR1 SEHNR, CDR2 FQNEAQ (reference sequence). V lost 5 bases to trimming and J lost 0 bases; unmatched junction nucleotides: 7. CDR3 in amino acids: CASSVRDRTSGANVLTF. CDR3 bases: TGTGCCAGCAGCGTCCGGGACAGAACCTCTGGGGCCAACGTCCTGACTTTC. Variable domain in full (rest from reference TRBV7-9 and TRBJ2-6): DTGVSQNPRHKITKRGQNVTFRCDPISEHNRLYWYRQTLGQGPEFLTYFQNEAQLEKSRLLSDRFSAERPKGSFSTLEIQRTEQGDSAMYLCASSVRDRTSGANVLTFGAGSRLTVL.

The chain combines TRBV29-1 with TRBJ2-7; a weak D match, TRBD2 (7 bases). V lost 3 bases and J lost 4, with 16 bases in between. The germline gives CDR1 SQVTM, CDR2 ANQGSEA. There are 14 residues in the CDR3. The CDR3 is CSVEKGEGRYEQYF. For the CDR3, the DNA is TGCAGCGTTGAGAAGGGGGAGGGAAGGTACGAGCAGTACTTC.

The CDR3, as DNA: TGTGCCTGGACTCTGGGGTCCCTCGAGGACGAGCAGTACTTC. This sequence encodes CAWTLGSLEDEQYF. V gene TRBV30 combines with J gene TRBJ2-7, with D unresolved. Trimming cost V 4 bases and J 5 bases, with 18 bases left between them. CDR3 length: 14 amino acids. Per the germline V gene, CDR1 is GTSNPN and CDR2 is SVGIG (reference sequence).

Details on this clone: This sample also contains other DNA sequences that code for the same CDR3. This rearrangement joins TRBV5-6 to TRBJ1-1, with 11 nucleotides matching TRBD1. The CDR3 totals 14 residues. Germline CDR1 reads SGHDT; CDR2 reads YYEEEE. Unmatched junction bases numbered 2, after V lost 2 bases and J lost 5 bases. CDR3 residues: CASSFGTGGTEAFF. The CDR3 DNA sequence: TGTGCCAGCAGCTTTGGGACAGGGGGAACTGAAGCTTTCTTT.

Details on this clone: Other DNA sequences of this sample code for an identical CDR3. The chain combines TRBV5-6 with TRBJ1-1; D may be TRBD1 (6 bases). From germline, CDR1 is SGHDT and CDR2 YYEEEE. The CDR3 totals 12 residues. Trimming removed 2 bases at V and 8 bases at J, with 10 bases between. Here the CDR3 reads CASSLGQPEAFF. The CDR3 region has the DNA TGTGCCAGCAGCTTAGGACAGCCGGAAGCTTTCTTT.

This clone was detected a few times. This chain uses TRBV5-1 with TRBJ1-1; 12 nucleotides agree with TRBD1. The CDR3 contains 15 residues. V trimming: 4 bases; J trimming: 1 base; junction bases outside the gene matches: 2. The germline V gene has CDR1 SGHRS and CDR2 YFSETQ. The CDR3 sequence is CASSPGQGANTEAFF. The CDR3 DNA reads TGCGCCAGCAGCCCGGGACAGGGGGCGAACACTGAAGCTTTCTTT.

The chain links TRBV27 to TRBJ1-6; the match to TRBD1 covers 7 bases. From germline, CDR1 is MNHEY and CDR2 SMNVEV (reference sequence). The CDR3 runs 15 residues. V trimming: 4 bases; J trimming: 10 bases; junction bases outside the gene matches: 10. The CDR3: CASSSGQALGSPLHF. Written as DNA, the CDR3 is TGTGCCAGCAGTTCAGGACAGGCTCTTGGATCACCCCTCCACTTT.

The chain has TRBV27 and TRBJ1-1, with a tentative D call TRBD1 (6 bases). Trimming shortened V by 5 bases and J by 9 bases, and 10 bases separated the two germline ends. Per germline, CDR1 MNHEY and CDR2 SMNVEV (reference sequence). The CDR3 extends over 11 amino acids. The CDR3 DNA follows: TGTGCCAGCAGTCTACAGGGAAAAGCTTTCTTT. Amino acid sequence: CASSLQGKAFF.

The genes are TRBV5-1 and TRBJ2-3, with 8 bases identical to TRBD2. Germline trimming cut 4 bases from V and 0 bases from J; bases unmatched to any gene: 7. CDR3 length: 16 residues. In germline, CDR1 is SGHRS, CDR2 YFSETQ. The CDR3 sequence is CASSPPLAGSTDTQYF. CDR3 nucleotides: TGCGCCAGCAGCCCCCCCTTAGCGGGGAGCACAGATACGCAGTATTTT. Full variable domain (outside the CDR3, taken from reference TRBV5-1 and TRBJ2-3): KAGVTQTPRYLIKTRGQQVTLSCSPISGHRSVSWYQQTPGQGLQFLFEYFSETQRNKGNFPGRFSGRQFSNSRSEMNVSTLELGDSALYLCASSPPLAGSTDTQYFGPGTRLTVL.

Only a few counts were recorded for this clone. The chain carries TRBV2 and TRBJ2-6, with D possibly TRBD2 on 6 matching bases. Germline V gene lookup returns CDR1 SNHLY and CDR2 FYNNEI. Trimming cost V 0 bases and J 3 bases, with 9 bases left between them. The CDR3 is 16 residues long. Written as DNA, the CDR3 is TGTGCCAGCAGTGAAGCAGGAGGGAGTGGGGCCAACGTCCTGACTTTC. It yields the protein CASSEAGGSGANVLTF. The variable domain in full, completed from reference TRBV2 and TRBJ2-6, reads EPEVTQTPSHQVTQMGQEVILRCVPISNHLYFYWYRQILGQKVEFLVSFYNNEISEKSEIFDDQFSVERPDGSNFTLKIRSTKLEDSAMYFCASSEAGGSGANVLTFGAGSRLTVL.

This clone was seen a handful of times. The rearrangement links TRBV29-1 to TRBJ1-2, with D unclear. This CDR3 region has 15 residues. The germline V gene encodes CDR1 SQVTM and CDR2 ANQGSEA. Trimming shortened V by 0 bases and J by 4 bases, and 15 bases separated the two germline ends. The CDR3 bases are TGCAGCGTTGAAGATAGTTTTTACAGCTCCTATGGCTACACCTTC. This encodes CSVEDSFYSSYGYTF.

The chain carries TRBV29-1 and TRBJ2-2, with D unresolved. V was shortened by 1 base and J by 4 bases, with 10 bases between the two germline ends. The germline V gene has CDR1 SQVTM and CDR2 ANQGSEA. The CDR3 has 14 amino acids. In DNA form, the CDR3 reads TGCAGCGTTGAAGGCAGCCAAAGCACCGGGGAGCTGTTTTTT. Its protein product is CSVEGSQSTGELFF.

This chain links TRBV25-1 with TRBJ2-7, with D possibly being TRBD1 (7 bases). Trimming left V 4 bases short and J 0 bases short, with 19 bases between. CDR3 length equals 17 residues. The germline gives CDR1 MGHDK, CDR2 SYGVNS. The CDR3: CASSAHGGGRSSYEQYF. CDR3 bases: TGTGCCAGCAGTGCACATGGAGGGGGCCGGAGCTCCTACGAGCAGTACTTC.

This clone was detected a few times. The chain links TRBV4-1 to TRBJ2-7; D may correspond to TRBD1 or TRBD2 (5 bases each). V was clipped by 0 bases and J by 2 bases, with 14 bases between them. Per germline, CDR1 MGHRA and CDR2 YSYEKL. This CDR3 has 16 amino acids. The CDR3 sequence is CASSQERGIGTYEQYF. CDR3 nucleotides: TGCGCCAGCAGCCAAGAGAGGGGAATCGGCACCTACGAGCAGTACTTC.

This clone was seen once. This chain links TRBV2 with TRBJ2-3; 7 bases fit TRBD2. Germline CDR1 reads SNHLY; CDR2 reads FYNNEI. Trimming removed 5 bases from V and 5 bases from J; junction bases left unmatched: 4. This CDR3 region has 13 residues. CDR3 protein: CASSSGVRDTQYF. CDR3 sequence (DNA): TGTGCCAGCAGTAGCGGGGTTCGAGATACGCAGTATTTT.

The V and J genes are TRBV5-1 and TRBJ1-1; D unclear. Trimming pared 0 bases from V and 7 bases from J, leaving 13 bases between. CDR1 and CDR2 from the germline V gene are SGHRS and YFSETQ. The CDR3 is 14 amino acids. DNA of the CDR3: TGCGCCAGCAGCTTGGAGGGCTTCCCCGTTGAAGCTTTCTTT. Translation gives CASSLEGFPVEAFF.

This chain uses TRBV9 with TRBJ2-2; D ambiguous. Germline CDR1 SGDLS, CDR2 YYNGEE. V shed 5 bases and J shed 7 bases, with 12 bases lying between them. The CDR3 has 13 amino acids. In DNA, the CDR3 is TGTGCCAGCAGTTATAGAGAAGTCGGGGAGCTGTTTTTT. This encodes CASSYREVGELFF.

The table lists this clone with a count of one. J is TRBJ2-5 and V is TRBV7-9, with 7 positions matching TRBD2. Germline V gives CDR1 SEHNR, CDR2 FQNEAQ (reference sequence). V shed 5 bases and J 4 bases; nucleotides not matched to a gene: 7. CDR3 length: 14 residues. CDR3 bases: TGTGCCAGCAGCACCCGGGACTATGGAGAGACCCAGTACTTC. Translated, it gives CASSTRDYGETQYF. Drawing the rest from reference TRBV7-9 and TRBJ2-5, the complete variable domain is DTGVSQNPRHKITKRGQNVTFRCDPISEHNRLYWYRQTLGQGPEFLTYFQNEAQLEKSRLLSDRFSAERPKGSFSTLEIQRTEQGDSAMYLCASSTRDYGETQYFGPGTRLLVL.

In its sample, this clone was seen once. This sequence joins TRBV13 and TRBJ1-6; 7 bases agree with TRBD1. Germline lookup yields CDR1 PRHDT and CDR2 FYEKMQ (reference sequence). V trimming: 5 bases; J trimming: 10 bases; junction bases outside the gene matches: 14. CDR3 size: 16 residues. The chain's CDR3 is CASSRGSRGGRSPLHF. The CDR3 DNA sequence: TGTGCCAGCAGCCGAGGCAGCAGGGGGGGTCGGTCACCCCTCCACTTT. Full variable domain (outside the CDR3, taken from reference TRBV13 and TRBJ1-6): AAGVIQSPRHLIKEKRETATLKCYPIPRHDTVYWYQQGPGQDPQFLISFYEKMQSDKGSIPDRFSAQQFSDYHSELNMSSLELGDSALYFCASSRGSRGGRSPLHFGNGTRLTVT.

This clone was counted only a few times. This chain joins TRBV29-1 and TRBJ2-3; D perhaps matches TRBD1 (5 bases). The CDR3 is 14 residues long. Germline V gene lookup returns CDR1 SQVTM and CDR2 ANQGSEA. Deletions cut 2 bases from V and 5 bases from J, with 14 bases between. CDR3 residues: CSVERGLAEDTQYF. As DNA, the CDR3 is TGCAGCGTTGAAAGGGGATTAGCTGAAGATACGCAGTATTTT.

The genes are TRBV29-1 and TRBJ1-1; no clear D gene. Trimming took 3 bases from V and 1 from J, leaving 9 bases between them. Germline V CDR1 and CDR2: SQVTM, ANQGSEA. The CDR3 has 13 residues. The CDR3, as DNA: TGCAGCGTTGATGCTTTAGCGAACACTGAAGCTTTCTTT. Its translation is CSVDALANTEAFF.

The V gene is TRBV19, the J gene TRBJ1-1; no firm D call. V lost 9 bases and J lost 3, with 8 bases in between. The CDR3 loop spans 11 amino acids. Germline V gene sequence: CDR1 LNHDA, CDR2 SQIVND (reference sequence). The CDR3 region is CASWGDTEAFF. The DNA of the CDR3 is TGTGCCAGCTGGGGTGACACTGAAGCTTTCTTT.